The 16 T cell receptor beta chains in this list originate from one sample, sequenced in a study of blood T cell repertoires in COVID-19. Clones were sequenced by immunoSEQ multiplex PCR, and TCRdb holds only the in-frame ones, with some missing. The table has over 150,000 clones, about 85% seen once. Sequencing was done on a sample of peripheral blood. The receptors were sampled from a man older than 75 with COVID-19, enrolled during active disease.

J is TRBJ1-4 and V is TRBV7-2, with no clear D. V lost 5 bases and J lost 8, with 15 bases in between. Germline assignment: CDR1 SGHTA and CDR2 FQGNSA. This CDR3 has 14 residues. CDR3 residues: CASSPSPAGEKLFF. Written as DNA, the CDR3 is TGTGCCAGCAGCCCAAGCCCCGCGGGGGAAAAACTGTTTTTT.

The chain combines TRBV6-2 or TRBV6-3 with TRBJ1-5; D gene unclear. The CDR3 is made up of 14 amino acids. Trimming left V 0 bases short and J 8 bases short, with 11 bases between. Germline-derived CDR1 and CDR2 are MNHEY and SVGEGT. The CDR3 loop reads CASSYSGRTKPQHF. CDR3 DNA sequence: TGTGCCAGCAGTTACTCGGGCAGAACGAAGCCCCAGCATTTT.

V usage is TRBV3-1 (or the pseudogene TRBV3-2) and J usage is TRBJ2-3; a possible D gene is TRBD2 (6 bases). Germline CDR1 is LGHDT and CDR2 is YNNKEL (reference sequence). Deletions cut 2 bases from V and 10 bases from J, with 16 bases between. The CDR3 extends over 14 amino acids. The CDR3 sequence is CASSQREPYIPQYF. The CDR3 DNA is TGTGCCAGCAGCCAACGGGAGCCCTATATCCCGCAGTATTTT.

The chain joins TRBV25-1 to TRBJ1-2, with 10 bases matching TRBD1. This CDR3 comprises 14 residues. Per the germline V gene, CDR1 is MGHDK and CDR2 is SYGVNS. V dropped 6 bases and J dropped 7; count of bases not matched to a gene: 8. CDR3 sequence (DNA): TGTGCCAGCAGCTCGGGACAGGGGATTGTTGGCTACACCTTC. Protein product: CASSSGQGIVGYTF.

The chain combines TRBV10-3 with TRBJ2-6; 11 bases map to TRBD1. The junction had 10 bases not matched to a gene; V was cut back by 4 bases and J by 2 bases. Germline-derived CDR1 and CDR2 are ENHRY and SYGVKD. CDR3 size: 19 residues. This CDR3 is CAISGTGGDAMAGANVLTF. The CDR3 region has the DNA TGTGCCATCAGTGGGACAGGGGGCGATGCAATGGCTGGGGCCAACGTCCTGACTTTC.

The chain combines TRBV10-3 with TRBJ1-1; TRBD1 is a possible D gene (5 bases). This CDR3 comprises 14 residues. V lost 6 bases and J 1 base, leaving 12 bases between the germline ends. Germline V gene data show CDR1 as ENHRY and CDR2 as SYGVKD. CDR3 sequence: CAISDRGGNTEAFF. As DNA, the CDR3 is TGTGCCATCAGCGATCGGGGGGGGAACACTGAAGCTTTCTTT.

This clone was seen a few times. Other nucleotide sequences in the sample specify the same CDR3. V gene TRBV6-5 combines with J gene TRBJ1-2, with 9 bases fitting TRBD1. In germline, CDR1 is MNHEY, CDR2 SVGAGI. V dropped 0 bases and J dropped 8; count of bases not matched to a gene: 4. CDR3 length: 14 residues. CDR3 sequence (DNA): TGTGCCAGCAGTTACTCGGACAGGGGTAGGGGCTACACCTTC. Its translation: CASSYSDRGRGYTF.

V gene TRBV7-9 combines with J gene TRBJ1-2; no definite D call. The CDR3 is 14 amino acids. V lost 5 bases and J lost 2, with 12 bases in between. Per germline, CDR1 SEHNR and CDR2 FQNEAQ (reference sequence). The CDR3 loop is CASSPPSGNYGYTF. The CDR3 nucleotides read TGTGCCAGCAGCCCCCCGAGCGGGAACTATGGCTACACCTTC.

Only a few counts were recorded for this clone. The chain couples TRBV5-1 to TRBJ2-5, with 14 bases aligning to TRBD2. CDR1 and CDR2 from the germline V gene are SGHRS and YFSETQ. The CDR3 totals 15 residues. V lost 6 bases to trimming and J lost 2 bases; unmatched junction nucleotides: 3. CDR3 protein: CASTRTSGGQETQYF. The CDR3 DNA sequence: TGCGCCAGCACCAGGACTAGCGGGGGGCAAGAGACCCAGTACTTC.

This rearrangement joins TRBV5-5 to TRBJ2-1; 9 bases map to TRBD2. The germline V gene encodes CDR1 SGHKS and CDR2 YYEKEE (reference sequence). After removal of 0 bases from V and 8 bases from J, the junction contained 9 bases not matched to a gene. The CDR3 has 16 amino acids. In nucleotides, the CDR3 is TGTGCCAGCAGCTTGGGGGCTAGCGGGGCCTGGTATGAGCAGTTCTTC. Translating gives CASSLGASGAWYEQFF.

The CDR3 is CATNSGGRGDTQYF. The CDR3 nucleotides read TGTGCCACCAATAGCGGGGGGCGGGGAGATACGCAGTATTTT. This rearrangement joins TRBV24-1 to TRBJ2-3; 10 positions match TRBD2. With 8 bases clipped from V and 5 bases from J, the junction kept 6 bases outside the gene matches. CDR1 and CDR2 (germline): KGHDR, SFDVKD. The CDR3 loop spans 14 amino acids.

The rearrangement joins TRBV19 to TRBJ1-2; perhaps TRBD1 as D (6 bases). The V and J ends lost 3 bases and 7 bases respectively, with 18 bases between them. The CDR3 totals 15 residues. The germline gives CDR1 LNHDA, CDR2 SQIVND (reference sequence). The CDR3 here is CASSMEGQGGGGYTF. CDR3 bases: TGTGCCAGTAGTATGGAAGGGCAGGGAGGGGGTGGCTACACCTTC.

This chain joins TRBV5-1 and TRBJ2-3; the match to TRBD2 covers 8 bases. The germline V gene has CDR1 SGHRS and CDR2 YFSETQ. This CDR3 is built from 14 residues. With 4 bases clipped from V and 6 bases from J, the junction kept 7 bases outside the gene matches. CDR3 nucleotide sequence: TGCGCCAGCAGCAGTCCCGGGACTAGGGATACGCAGTATTTT. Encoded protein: CASSSPGTRDTQYF.

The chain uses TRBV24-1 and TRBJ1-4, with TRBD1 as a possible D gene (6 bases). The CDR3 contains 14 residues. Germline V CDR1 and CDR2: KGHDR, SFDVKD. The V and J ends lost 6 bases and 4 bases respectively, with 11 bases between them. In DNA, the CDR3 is TGTGCCACCAGTCGGGGACATAATAATGAAAAACTGTTTTTT. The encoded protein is CATSRGHNNEKLFF.

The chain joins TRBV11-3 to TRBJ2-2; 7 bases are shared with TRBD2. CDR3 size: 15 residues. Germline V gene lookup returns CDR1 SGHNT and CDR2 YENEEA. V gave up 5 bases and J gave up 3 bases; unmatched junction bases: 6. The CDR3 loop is CASSPVAGDTGELFF. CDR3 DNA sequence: TGTGCCAGCAGCCCTGTGGCGGGGGACACCGGGGAGCTGTTTTTT.

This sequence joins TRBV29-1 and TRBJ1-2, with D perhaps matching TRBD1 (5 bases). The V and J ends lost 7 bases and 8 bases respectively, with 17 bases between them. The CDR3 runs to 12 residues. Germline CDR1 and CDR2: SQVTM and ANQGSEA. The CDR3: CSGGRQGEGYTF. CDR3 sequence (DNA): TGCAGCGGGGGAAGGCAGGGTGAGGGCTACACCTTC.